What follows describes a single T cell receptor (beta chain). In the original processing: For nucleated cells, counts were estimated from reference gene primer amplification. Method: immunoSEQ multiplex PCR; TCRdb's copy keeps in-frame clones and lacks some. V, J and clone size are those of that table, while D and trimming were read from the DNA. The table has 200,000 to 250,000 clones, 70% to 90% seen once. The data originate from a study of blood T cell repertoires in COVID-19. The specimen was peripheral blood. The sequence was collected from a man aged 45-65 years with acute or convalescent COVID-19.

The CDR3 nucleotides are TGTGCCACCAGTCGGACAGTCTACGAGCAGTACTTC. It encodes CATSRTVYEQYF. The genes are TRBV24-1 and TRBJ2-7, with TRBD1 as a possible D gene (6 bases). V dropped 6 bases and J dropped 3 bases, with 8 bases sitting between them. This CDR3 is built from 12 residues. Germline CDR1 KGHDR, CDR2 SFDVKD.